This entry features one T cell receptor (beta chain) sequence. Its cognate antigen is unknown. This sample is part of a study of cytomegalovirus exposure and HLA in healthy donors. Study results and limitations: Several V segments, TRBV6-2 and TRBV6-3 among them, could not be told apart and were dropped.

Amplification used 60 Vbeta primers and 13 Jbeta primers. Clones were read by immunoSEQ multiplex PCR, and TCRdb kept only the in-frame ones, dropping some. This sample carries 70,000 or so clones, with 2.4% going to the ten biggest clones. Germline values: CDR1 SQVTM, CDR2 ANQGSEA. The CDR3 consists of 14 residues. The ends lost 6 bases at V and 0 bases at J; junction bases unmatched: 6. The source is a female donor in good health and CMV-seropositive. V is TRBV29-1 and J is TRBJ2-3; 7 nucleotides match TRBD2. The specimen sequenced was PBMCs. CDR3 in DNA: TGCAGCGTCCCCGCTAGCGGCAGCACAGATACGCAGTATTTT. Amino acids: CSVPASGSTDTQYF.